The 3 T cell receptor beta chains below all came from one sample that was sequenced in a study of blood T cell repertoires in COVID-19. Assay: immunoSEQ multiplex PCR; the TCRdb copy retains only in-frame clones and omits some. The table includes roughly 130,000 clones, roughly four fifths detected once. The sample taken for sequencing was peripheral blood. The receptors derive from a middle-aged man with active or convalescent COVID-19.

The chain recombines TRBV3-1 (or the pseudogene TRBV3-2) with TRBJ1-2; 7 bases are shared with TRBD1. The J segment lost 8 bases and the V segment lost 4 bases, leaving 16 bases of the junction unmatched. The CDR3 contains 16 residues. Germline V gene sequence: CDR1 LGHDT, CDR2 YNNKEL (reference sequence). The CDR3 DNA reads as TGTGCCAGCAGCCTTAATTTACCGACAGGGATGAAAGGCTACACCTTC. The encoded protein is CASSLNLPTGMKGYTF.

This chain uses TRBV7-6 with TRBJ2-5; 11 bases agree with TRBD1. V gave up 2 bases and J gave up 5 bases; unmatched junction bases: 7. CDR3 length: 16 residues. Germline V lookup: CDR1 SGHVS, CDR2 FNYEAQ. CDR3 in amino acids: CASSLTTGTGGETQYF. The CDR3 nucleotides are TGTGCCAGCAGCTTAACTACCGGGACAGGGGGGGAGACCCAGTACTTC.

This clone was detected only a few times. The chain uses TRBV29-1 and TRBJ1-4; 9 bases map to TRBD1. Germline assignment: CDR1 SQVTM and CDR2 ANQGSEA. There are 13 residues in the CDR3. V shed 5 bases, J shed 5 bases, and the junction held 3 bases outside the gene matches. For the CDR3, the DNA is TGCAGCGTTTCCGGGACAGGGAATGAAAAACTGTTTTTT. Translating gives CSVSGTGNEKLFF. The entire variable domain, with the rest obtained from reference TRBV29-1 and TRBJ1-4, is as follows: SAVISQKPSRDICQRGTSLTIQCQVDSQVTMMFWYRQQPGQSLTLIATANQGSEATYESGFVIDKFPISRPNLTFSTLTVSNMSPEDSSIYLCSVSGTGNEKLFFGSGTQLSVL.